This record concerns one T cell receptor (beta chain) sequence. What it binds is unknown. Repertoires were generated with immunoSEQ multiplex PCR, while TCRdb's copy carries only in-frame clones and drops some. The sample holds more than 50,000 clones, about 90% seen once. This entry comes from a study of OX40 agonist ivuxolimab in advanced cancers. Study-wide points: At doses 0.1 to 3.0 mg/kg, CD4+ and CD8+ clones expanded.

The TCR comes from an adult with an advanced solid tumor such as melanoma, head and neck, liver or kidney cancer. The sample consisted of CD4+ or CD8+ T cells sorted from blood, taken in a trial of the OX40 agonist ivuxolimab.

DNA for the CDR3: TGTGCCACCGCCGGGACTAGCGGGGTAGGGAACATTCAGTACTTC. Its translation: CATAGTSGVGNIQYF. V usage is TRBV28 and J usage is TRBJ2-4; 13 bases agree with TRBD2. This CDR3 is 15 amino acids long. Germline CDR1 and CDR2: MDHEN and SYDVKM. The V gene end was trimmed by 10 bases and the J gene end by 7 bases; junction bases not matched to a gene: 10.